Listed below are T cell receptor beta chains from one sample, sequenced in a study of blood T cell repertoires in COVID-19. This table comes from immunoSEQ multiplex PCR, and its TCRdb copy is limited to in-frame clones, with some not included. The sample records around 65,000 clones, around four fifths being singletons. Sequences were obtained from peripheral blood. These receptors were obtained from a human donor in a cohort sampled during active COVID-19. The CDR3 runs from the conserved cysteine through the conserved F or W.

>TRBV7-9
CASSFAGGSYEQYF
>TRBV10-2
CASSDTRTGTQNIQYF
>TRBV6-6
CASSYSQGINTEAFF
>TRBV4-2
CASSQAPRRSAEAFF
>TRBV19
CASSINGGRETQYF
>TRBV7-2
CASSLSRTEAFF
>TRBV11-2
CASSAVTGGEKLFF
>TRBV29-1
CSVEDPGTEAFF
>TRBV4-1
CASSQYLEVTGELFF
>TRBV6-1
CASSEERGGPYEQYF
>TRBV5-1
CASSSGQGASRINEQFF
>TRBV29-1
CSVRVPGANVLTF
>TRBV10-3
CAISEGLSVNYGYTF
>TRBV5-4
CASSRGGGLDEQYF
>TRBV11-1
CASSLAGLAGGLNYNEQFF
>TRBV11-1
CASSARYPMAEPEAFF
>TRBV5-1
CASSNEGAGDQHF
>TRBV18
CASSPPSSGTYEQYF
>TRBV5-6
CASRRGQQNEKLFF
>TRBV10-1
CASSPRLSAREAFF
>TRBV2
CASSEGTAGNQPQHF
>TRBV6-5
CASMEVAGGPFGQFF
>TRBV6-1
CASSDSETGELFF
>TRBV7-9
CASSTVDRHYEQFF
>TRBV5-6
CASSFRESTDTQYF
>TRBV28
CASSIIGGWGIDEQFF
>TRBV6-5
CASSRGRDTEAFF
>TRBV5-6
CASSSGLTSTDTQYF
>TRBV5-1
CASSFKGGSNYGYTF
>TRBV7-2
CASQSRQSYNEQFF
>TRBV3-1/TRBV3-2
CASSQDSGSAETQYF
>TRBV5-1
CASSLVIRGLYEQYF
>TRBV3-1/TRBV3-2
CASSQDLGGLGETQYF
>TRBV9
CASSVLTGGMDEQYF
>TRBV4-3
CASSQEGRAGDGYTF
>TRBV27
CASRPADRVVNSPLHF
>TRBV6-5
CASRTSGGTHEQYF
>TRBV5-1
CASSAPGGIKKKDRNSPLHF
>TRBV2
CASLDRVGTGELFF
>TRBV6-5
CASSYSGGTEAFF
>TRBV5-1
CASSLGGGSGNTIYF
>TRBV5-1
CASSITDTEAFF
>TRBV20-1
CSASVRGEGYGYTF
>TRBV7-9
CASSPRVPHSDYGYTF